The 17 T cell receptor beta chains presented below share a single source sample, sequenced in a study of blood T cell repertoires in COVID-19. Produced via immunoSEQ multiplex PCR; TCRdb's table is partial and in-frame only. The repertoire holds just over 350,000 clones, with 80% to 90% as singletons. The sample comprised peripheral blood. The receptors here all came from a woman between 55 and 75 years old with COVID-19, enrolled during active disease.

The rearrangement uses TRBV9 and TRBJ1-2, with 7 bases lining up with TRBD1. V gave up 0 bases and J gave up 0 bases; unmatched junction bases: 2. CDR1 is SGDLS and CDR2 is YYNGEE in the germline V gene. The CDR3 has 15 amino acids. CDR3 nucleotides: TGTGCCAGCAGCGTAGCTACAGGGGCTAACTATGGCTACACCTTC. Translation gives CASSVATGANYGYTF. Variable domain in full (rest from reference TRBV9 and TRBJ1-2): DSGVTQTPKHLITATGQRVTLRCSPRSGDLSVYWYQQSLDQGLQFLIQYYNGEERAKGNILERFSAQQFPDLHSELNLSSLELGDSALYFCASSVATGANYGYTFGSGTRLTVV.

This rearrangement joins TRBV6-6 to TRBJ1-2, with a possible D match to TRBD1 (6 bases). CDR1 is MNHNY and CDR2 is SVGAGI in the germline V gene (reference sequence). V lost 2 bases and J 4 bases, leaving 11 bases between the germline ends. The CDR3 contains 14 residues. The DNA for the CDR3 is TGTGCCAGCAGTTACCCGGACAGCGCCTATGGCTACACCTTC. It codes for CASSYPDSAYGYTF.

V usage is TRBV12-3 or TRBV12-4 and J usage is TRBJ1-1; D perhaps matches TRBD1 (5 bases). V was trimmed by 11 bases and J by 7 bases, leaving 20 bases between them. This CDR3 region has 13 residues. The CDR3 reads CAVGGAAISEAFF. CDR3 DNA: TGTGCCGTTGGAGGGGCCGCCATTAGTGAAGCTTTCTTT.

The V call is TRBV7-3, the J call TRBJ2-1; 8 positions agree with TRBD2. The CDR3 is made up of 15 amino acids. The V and J ends lost 4 bases and 8 bases, in that order; junction bases with no gene match: 10. Germline assignment: CDR1 SGHTA and CDR2 FQGTGA. The CDR3 sequence is CASSSRGGAWDEQFF. CDR3 in DNA: TGTGCCAGCAGCTCCCGGGGGGGCGCGTGGGATGAGCAGTTCTTC.

The chain has TRBV18 and TRBJ2-1; possible D gene TRBD2, 5 bases. Trimming removed 2 bases at V and 7 bases at J, with 6 bases between. This CDR3 is built from 12 residues. CDR1 KGHSH and CDR2 LQKENI come from the germline V gene. The CDR3 region is CASSPSGNEQFF. Here the CDR3 DNA reads TGTGCCAGCTCACCATCGGGAAATGAGCAGTTCTTC.

This clone appeared a few times. This chain joins TRBV7-7 and TRBJ1-3; unclear D gene. The V gene's germline CDR1 is SSHAT and CDR2 FNYEAQ (reference sequence). The CDR3 length is 15 residues. V was shortened by 5 bases and J by 2 bases, with 13 bases between the two germline ends. Here the CDR3 DNA reads TGTGCCAGCAGCACAAGCGTGTCCGCTGGAAACACCATATATTTT. Amino acids: CASSTSVSAGNTIYF.

The chain links TRBV12-3 or TRBV12-4 to TRBJ2-7; no definite D call. Trimming removed 1 base from V and 2 bases from J, with 6 bases in between. CDR3 length equals 13 residues. As DNA, the CDR3 is TGTGCCAGCAGTTTAGGGCTCCCCTACGAGCAGTACTTC. It translates to CASSLGLPYEQYF.

The table lists this clone with a few counts. The rearrangement joins TRBV2 to TRBJ2-7; D is possibly TRBD1 (6 bases). The germline gives CDR1 SNHLY, CDR2 FYNNEI. V was pared by 8 bases and J by 0 bases, with 14 bases between. CDR3 length equals 14 residues. DNA of the CDR3: TGTGCCAGCGACGGACAGACTGGCTCCTACGAGCAGTACTTC. Translated, it gives CASDGQTGSYEQYF.

This clone was seen a handful of times. J is TRBJ2-3 and V is TRBV4-3; 10 bases line up with TRBD1. Germline CDR1 LGHNA, CDR2 YSLEER. This CDR3 comprises 17 residues. V was pared by 4 bases and J by 1 base, with 8 bases of the junction left unmatched. Here the CDR3 DNA reads TGCGCCAGCAGCCCGAGGGACAGGGGAATCGGCACAGATACGCAGTATTTT. It specifies CASSPRDRGIGTDTQYF.

This clone appeared a single time. The chain has TRBV18 and TRBJ1-2; 8 bases map to TRBD1. CDR1 KGHSH and CDR2 LQKENI come from the germline V gene. V lost 10 bases and J lost 0; bases outside the gene matches: 4. The CDR3 covers 13 residues. The CDR3, as DNA: TGTGCCACCGGGACAGGCCCTAACTATGGCTACACCTTC. Protein product: CATGTGPNYGYTF.

The V gene is TRBV29-1, the J gene TRBJ1-2; 9 bases line up with TRBD1. The ends lost 6 bases at V and 6 bases at J; junction bases unmatched: 5. This CDR3 has 12 residues. CDR1 is SQVTM and CDR2 is ANQGSEA in the germline V gene. The CDR3 region has the DNA TGCAGCGTGGGACAGGGTACAGATGGCTACACCTTC. Translating it yields CSVGQGTDGYTF. Full variable domain (remainder filled in from reference TRBV29-1 and TRBJ1-2): SAVISQKPSRDICQRGTSLTIQCQVDSQVTMMFWYRQQPGQSLTLIATANQGSEATYESGFVIDKFPISRPNLTFSTLTVSNMSPEDSSIYLCSVGQGTDGYTFGSGTRLTVV.

In this sample, this clone turned up a few times. The V gene is TRBV7-7, the J gene TRBJ2-2, with 9 nucleotides matching TRBD1. This CDR3 has 15 amino acids. Germline trimming cut 4 bases from V and 6 bases from J; bases unmatched to any gene: 6. CDR1 and CDR2 from the germline V gene are SSHAT and FNYEAQ (reference sequence). The DNA of the CDR3 is TGTGCCAGCAGCTATAGGACAGGGGTCCCCGGGGAGCTGTTTTTT. Translated, it gives CASSYRTGVPGELFF.

This chain connects TRBV11-2 to TRBJ1-1; 7 nucleotides align to TRBD1. CDR1 is SGHAT, CDR2 FQNNGV, per germline. The CDR3 totals 15 residues. V lost 1 base and J lost 0; bases outside the gene matches: 2. CDR3 sequence reads: CASSLVGTVNTEAFF. CDR3 DNA sequence: TGTGCCAGCAGCTTAGTCGGGACAGTGAACACTGAAGCTTTCTTT. Variable domain in full (rest from reference TRBV11-2 and TRBJ1-1): EAGVAQSPRYKIIEKRQSVAFWCNPISGHATLYWYQQILGQGPKLLIQFQNNGVVDDSQLPKDRFSAERLKGVDSTLKIQPAKLEDSAVYLCASSLVGTVNTEAFFGQGTRLTVV.

The chain recombines TRBV7-3 with TRBJ2-3; 9 bases align to TRBD1. The J segment lost 7 bases and the V segment lost 4 bases, leaving 6 bases of the junction unmatched. This CDR3 spans 14 amino acids. The V gene's germline CDR1 is SGHTA and CDR2 FQGTGA. CDR3 in amino acids: CASSSGTGPNTQYF. CDR3 DNA: TGTGCCAGCAGCTCCGGGACAGGGCCCAATACGCAGTATTTT. The full variable domain, in which reference TRBV7-3 and TRBJ2-3 provide the parts outside the CDR3, is GAGVSQTPSNKVTEKGKYVELRCDPISGHTALYWYRQSLGQGPEFLIYFQGTGAADDSGLPNDRFFAVRPEGSVSTLKIQRTERGDSAVYLCASSSGTGPNTQYFGPGTRLTVL.

The V gene is TRBV7-2, the J gene TRBJ2-5; TRBD2 matches at 8 bases. Trimming cost V 5 bases and J 3 bases; bases outside gene matches: 2. CDR1 and CDR2 from the germline V gene are SGHTA and FQGNSA. The CDR3 loop spans 13 amino acids. CDR3 sequence: CASSLSGKETQYF. In nucleotides, the CDR3 is TGTGCCAGCAGCCTTAGCGGGAAAGAGACCCAGTACTTC.

V usage is TRBV7-2 and J usage is TRBJ1-6; perhaps TRBD1 as D (5 bases). Per the germline V gene, CDR1 is SGHTA and CDR2 is FQGNSA. Trimming left V 0 bases short and J 0 bases short, with 12 bases between. The CDR3 covers 18 residues. The CDR3, as DNA: TGTGCCAGCAGCTTAGCGCTGCGGGGGAGCTCCTATAATTCACCCCTCCACTTT. Amino acid sequence: CASSLALRGSSYNSPLHF.

In its sample, this clone was seen a few times. J is TRBJ1-5 and V is TRBV11-3, with 9 bases fitting TRBD1. This CDR3 contains 17 residues. Per germline, CDR1 SGHNT and CDR2 YENEEA. The V and J ends lost 3 bases and 3 bases, in that order; junction bases with no gene match: 9. CDR3 residues: CASSFQGQGRSNQPQHF. The CDR3 coding sequence is TGTGCCAGCAGCTTTCAAGGACAGGGGAGGTCCAATCAGCCCCAGCATTTT.